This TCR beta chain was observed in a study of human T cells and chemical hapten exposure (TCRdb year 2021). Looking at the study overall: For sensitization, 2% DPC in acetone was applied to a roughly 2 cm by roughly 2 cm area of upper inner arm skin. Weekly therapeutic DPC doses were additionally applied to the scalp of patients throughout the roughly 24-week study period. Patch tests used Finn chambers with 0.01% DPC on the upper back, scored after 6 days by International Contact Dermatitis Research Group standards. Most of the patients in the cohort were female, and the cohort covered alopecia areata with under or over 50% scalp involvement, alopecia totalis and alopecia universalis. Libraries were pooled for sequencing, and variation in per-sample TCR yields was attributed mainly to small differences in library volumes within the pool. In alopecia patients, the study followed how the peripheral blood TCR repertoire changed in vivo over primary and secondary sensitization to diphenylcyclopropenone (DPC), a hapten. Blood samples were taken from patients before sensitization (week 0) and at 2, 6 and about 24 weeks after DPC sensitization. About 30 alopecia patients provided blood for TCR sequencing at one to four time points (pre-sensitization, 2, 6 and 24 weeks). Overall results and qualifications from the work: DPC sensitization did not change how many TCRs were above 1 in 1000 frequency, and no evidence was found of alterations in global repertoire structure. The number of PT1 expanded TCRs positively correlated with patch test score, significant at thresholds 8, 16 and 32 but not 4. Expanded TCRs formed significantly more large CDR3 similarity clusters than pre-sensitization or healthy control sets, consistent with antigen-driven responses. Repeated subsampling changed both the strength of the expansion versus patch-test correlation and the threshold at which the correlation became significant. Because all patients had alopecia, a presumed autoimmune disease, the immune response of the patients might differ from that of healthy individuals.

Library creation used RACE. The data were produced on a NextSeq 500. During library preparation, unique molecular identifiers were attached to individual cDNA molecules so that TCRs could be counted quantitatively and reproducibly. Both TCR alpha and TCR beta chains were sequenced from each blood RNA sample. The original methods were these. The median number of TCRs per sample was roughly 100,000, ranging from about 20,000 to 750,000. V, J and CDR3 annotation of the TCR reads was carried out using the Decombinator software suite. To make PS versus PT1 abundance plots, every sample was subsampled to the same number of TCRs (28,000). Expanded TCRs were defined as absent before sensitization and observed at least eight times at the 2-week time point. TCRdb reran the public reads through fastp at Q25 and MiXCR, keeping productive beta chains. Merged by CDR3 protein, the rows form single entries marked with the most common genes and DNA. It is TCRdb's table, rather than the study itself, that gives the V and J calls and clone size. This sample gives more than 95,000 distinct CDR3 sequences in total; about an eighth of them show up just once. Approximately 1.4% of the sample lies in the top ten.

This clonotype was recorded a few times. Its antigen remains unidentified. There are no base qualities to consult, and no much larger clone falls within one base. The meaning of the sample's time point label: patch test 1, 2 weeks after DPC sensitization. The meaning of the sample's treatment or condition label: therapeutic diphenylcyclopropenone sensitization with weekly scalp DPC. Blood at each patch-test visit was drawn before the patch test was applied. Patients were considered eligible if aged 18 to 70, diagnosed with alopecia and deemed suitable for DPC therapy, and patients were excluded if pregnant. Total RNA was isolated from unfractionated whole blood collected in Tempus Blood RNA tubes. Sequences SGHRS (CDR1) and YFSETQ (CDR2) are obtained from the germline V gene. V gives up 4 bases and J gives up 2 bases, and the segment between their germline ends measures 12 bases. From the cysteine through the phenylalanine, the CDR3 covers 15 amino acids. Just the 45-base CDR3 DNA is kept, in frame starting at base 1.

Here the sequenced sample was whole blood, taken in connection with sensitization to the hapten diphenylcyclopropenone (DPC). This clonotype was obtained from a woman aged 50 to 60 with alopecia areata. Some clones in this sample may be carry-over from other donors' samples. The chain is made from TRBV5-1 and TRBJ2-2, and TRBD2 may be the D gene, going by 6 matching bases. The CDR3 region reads CASSRRDSNTGELFF. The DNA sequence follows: TGCGCCAGCAGCCGACGGGACTCTAACACCGGGGAGCTGTTTTTT.